These 5 T cell receptor beta chains were all obtained from the same sample, sequenced in a study of T cells expressing NK-cell markers. For each CDR3 protein, TCRdb gives one entry from its re-call of the 5' RACE reads, without DNA. The sample has some 140,000 distinct CDR3 sequences. Sequencing was performed on blood T cells: a sorted CD56 or NKG2C T cell subset, CD4+ or CD8+ T cells, or bulk PBMC T cells (not recorded which). The receptors shown here come from a woman aged 50 to 65 in good health.

This chain's CDR3 is CASRSHFGESGNEQFF. This sequence joins TRBV27 and TRBJ2-1; the TRBD2 assignment by TCRdb is unverifiable without DNA. Per the germline V gene, CDR1 is MNHEY and CDR2 is SMNVEV (reference sequence). The CDR3 length is 16 residues.

The gene calls are TRBV20-1 and TRBJ2-2; there is no DNA to check the TCRdb D call of TRBD2. The V gene's germline CDR1 is DFQATT and CDR2 SNEGSKA (reference sequence). The CDR3 consists of 15 residues. The CDR3 is CSAKGLAQDLGELFF.

V and J are TRBV7-3 and TRBJ2-1; TCRdb calls TRBD2, which cannot be checked without DNA. Germline lookup yields CDR1 SGHTA and CDR2 FQGTGA. There are 16 residues in the CDR3. The CDR3 region is CASSINWGEGPNEQFF.

The rearrangement joins TRBV7-9 to TRBJ2-5. The CDR3 spans 13 residues. The V gene's germline CDR1 is SEHNR and CDR2 FQNEAQ (reference sequence). Here the CDR3 reads CASSSGPGETQYF.

V usage is TRBV5-6 and J usage is TRBJ2-3; the D gene TCRdb calls, TRBD1, cannot be checked with no DNA. The germline V gene encodes CDR1 SGHDT and CDR2 YYEEEE. The CDR3 consists of 16 residues. The chain's CDR3 is CASSPRTDGGTDTQYF.